This TCR beta chain emerged from a study of shared clonotypes between healthy human individuals. Findings and caveats of the study: Though the depth was large, rarefaction showed that sorted-subset sequencing was incomplete.

As concerns this clone: Antigen: not known.

Assay: immunoSEQ multiplex PCR; the TCRdb copy retains only in-frame clones and omits some. The data show approximately 1.5 million clones, 98% seen once. The sequenced sample consisted of naive CD4+ T cells sorted from blood. Subset described: CD45RA+ positively selected. The sequence was obtained from a man aged 25 to 40 in good health.

The CDR3 sequence is CASSLDPAGGTDTQYF. CDR3 nucleotides: TGTGCCAGCAGCTTAGATCCGGCAGGGGGCACAGATACGCAGTATTTT. The chain employs TRBV11-2 and TRBJ2-3, with a possible D match to TRBD1 (6 bases). The CDR3 contains 16 residues. The germline V gene has CDR1 SGHAT and CDR2 FQNNGV. Trimming took 0 bases from V and 1 from J, leaving 11 bases between them.